This TCR beta chain comes out of a study of T cell responses to AZD1222 COVID-19 vaccine. General study findings and limits: Nearly half of spike-specific TCRs reportedly go after variant regions that carry no mutations.

This CDR3 is built from 14 residues. Between the trimmed V and J ends, which lost 0 bases and 7 bases, there was a span of 12 bases. In germline, CDR1 is LGHDT, CDR2 YNNKEL (reference sequence). Clones were read by immunoSEQ multiplex PCR, and TCRdb kept only the in-frame ones, dropping some. This sample carries some 79,000 clones, around 80% of them seen once, and the ten largest clones take 40% to 55%. About this clone itself: No antigen is known for it.

This TCR was sampled from an adult who received the AZD1222 COVID-19 vaccine. The chain has TRBV3-1 (or the pseudogene TRBV3-2) and TRBJ2-5; no definite D call. The sample here was peripheral blood, taken 28 days after the second AZD1222 dose. CDR3 region: CASSQDPSFGTQYF. Written as DNA, the CDR3 is TGTGCCAGCAGCCAAGATCCGTCATTCGGGACCCAGTACTTC.